This note documents a single TCR beta chain sequence. The antigen remains undetermined. The data were obtained in a study of CXCR3-negative and CXCR3-positive naive CD8 T cells. TRB cDNA was prepared as libraries by UMI-labeled 5' RACE. TCRdb reworked the 5' RACE reads into one entry per CDR3 protein, no DNA. The table for this sample gives about 150,000 distinct CDR3 sequences. General study points: Naive subsets were similarly diverse, while memory CD8+ repertoires were much less diverse. Memory cells showed distinct TRBV-TRBJ patterns, while the two naive subsets matched. CXCR3-positive naive cells carried more hydrophobic TRB CDR3s than CXCR3-negative naive cells did.

The CDR3 has 13 residues. Germline assignment: CDR1 LNHNV and CDR2 YYDKDF (reference sequence). Naive CD8+ T cells showed CD45RO-CCR7+CD27+CD95-. The chain recombines TRBV15 with TRBJ2-7. This sequence was found in a human donor in good health. Some clones in this sample may be carry-over from other donors' samples. The specimen sequenced was naive CXCR3+ CD8+ T cells from blood. Subset reported: CD45RO-CCR7+CD27+CD95- naive CD8+ T cells expressing CXCR3 (TNR3+). CDR3 protein: CATSRGSSYEQYF.